These 27 T cell receptor beta chains originate from one sample sequenced in a study of cytomegalovirus exposure and HLA in healthy donors (dated by TCRdb to about 2017). To prepare the library, the immunoSEQ multiplex PCR assay was applied. For the multiplex PCR, a mixture combining 60 forward primers for TCR Vbeta segments and 13 reverse primers for TCR Jbeta segments was used. The table comes from immuneACCESS by way of TCRdb, which keeps in-frame sequences with V and J called. Part of the clones is missing from these tables; in studies checked, under half for an unresolved V gene and the rest for unknown reasons. Within this sample are under 100,000 clones, with around 77% of them counted one time only. The ten largest clones capture 3.3% of the sample. The sequencing input was PBMCs. These receptors were taken from a man aged 50-60 years in good health and CMV-seronegative.

The chain is built from TRBV30 and TRBJ2-1; D is uncertain. Germline V gives CDR1 GTSNPN, CDR2 SVGIG (reference sequence). The CDR3 has 11 amino acids. Trimming removed 4 bases at V and 5 bases at J, with 6 bases between. The CDR3 loop reads CAWNFNNEQFF. In DNA form, the CDR3 reads TGTGCCTGGAACTTTAACAATGAGCAGTTCTTC.

J is TRBJ2-7 and V is TRBV7-9; TRBD2 might be the D (5 bases). Germline loops: CDR1 SEHNR, CDR2 FQNEAQ (reference sequence). The CDR3 length is 12 residues. Trimming cost V 5 bases and J 5 bases, with 10 bases left between them. CDR3 coding DNA: TGTGCCAGCAGCCCGGACTTAAACGAGCAGTACTTC. Translated: CASSPDLNEQYF.

The sample holds a few counts of this clone. V and J are TRBV6-4 and TRBJ2-2; 9 nucleotides agree with TRBD1. This CDR3 spans 15 amino acids. Germline CDR1 is MRHNA and CDR2 is SNTAGT. The V segment lost 3 bases and the J segment 4 bases; nucleotides outside the gene matches: 3. CDR3 DNA: TGTGCCAGCAGTGAGGAGGGACAGGGCACCGGGGAGCTGTTTTTT. It encodes CASSEEGQGTGELFF.

The CDR3 region has the DNA TGTGCCAGCAGCGTAGATGCGGGTTTGTATGGCTACACCTTC. Translation gives CASSVDAGLYGYTF. V is TRBV9 and J is TRBJ1-2; no firm D call. In germline, CDR1 is SGDLS, CDR2 YYNGEE. Trimming removed 0 bases at V and 5 bases at J, with 11 bases between. The CDR3 totals 14 residues.

The gene calls are TRBV2 and TRBJ2-3; possibly TRBD2 for D (5 bases). Germline-derived CDR1 and CDR2 are SNHLY and FYNNEI. The CDR3 is made up of 13 amino acids. Trimming took off 3 bases at V and 2 bases at J, with 6 bases between the two ends. CDR3 DNA sequence: TGTGCCAGCAGTGAGGACTTCACAGATACGCAGTATTTT. It specifies CASSEDFTDTQYF.

This chain joins TRBV4-1 and TRBJ1-1; weak D call: TRBD1 (5 bases). This CDR3 is built from 15 residues. Germline V gives CDR1 MGHRA, CDR2 YSYEKL. The V end lost 0 bases, the J end lost 4 bases, and 12 bases lay between the germline ends. CDR3 loop: CASSQDRAGVTEAFF. The CDR3 DNA sequence: TGCGCCAGCAGCCAAGACAGGGCGGGGGTCACTGAAGCTTTCTTT.

The gene calls are TRBV6-1 and TRBJ1-1; 12 nucleotides line up with TRBD1. The germline gives CDR1 MNHNS, CDR2 SASEGT. The CDR3 totals 15 residues. V lost 3 bases and J lost 6; bases outside the gene matches: 5. The CDR3 region has the DNA TGTGCCAGCAGTGACCGGGACAGGGGGCGTTCTGAAGCTTTCTTT. Translation: CASSDRDRGRSEAFF.

The rearrangement joins TRBV4-2 to TRBJ2-1; 12 bases agree with TRBD2. This CDR3 spans 18 amino acids. Trimming cost V 0 bases and J 5 bases; bases outside gene matches: 8. Germline CDR1 and CDR2: LGHNA and YNFKEQ. The CDR3 spells CASSQDRWSSGGDNEQFF. Written as DNA, the CDR3 is TGTGCCAGCAGCCAAGATCGGTGGTCTAGCGGGGGGGACAATGAGCAGTTCTTC.

The V gene is TRBV2, the J gene TRBJ2-3; TRBD2 matches at 9 bases. Per the germline V gene, CDR1 is SNHLY and CDR2 is FYNNEI. J lost 5 bases, V lost 2 bases, and 11 bases had no gene match. The CDR3 covers 17 residues. The CDR3 DNA is TGTGCCAGCAGTGAAATCGGGACTAGCAGGGCAGGAGATACGCAGTATTTT. This translates into CASSEIGTSRAGDTQYF.

The chain links TRBV6-6 to TRBJ2-3; 7 bases are a match to TRBD1. Germline CDR1 reads MNHNY; CDR2 reads SVGAGI (reference sequence). The CDR3 loop spans 13 amino acids. Losses at the gene ends were 11 bases for V and 2 bases for J; bases not matched to a gene: 7. The CDR3 loop is CAATGRVTDTQYF. In DNA, the CDR3 is TGTGCCGCGACAGGGCGGGTCACAGATACGCAGTATTTT.

A few counts support this clone. The J gene is TRBJ1-3, the V gene TRBV5-5; D gene uncertain. With 4 bases removed from V and 0 bases from J, the gap between germline ends came to 14 bases. The germline V gene encodes CDR1 SGHKS and CDR2 YYEKEE (reference sequence). The CDR3 loop spans 16 amino acids. CDR3 residues: CASSPGPVSSGNTIYF. CDR3 DNA sequence: TGTGCCAGCAGCCCAGGCCCAGTAAGCTCTGGAAACACCATATATTTT. Full variable domain (rest looked up from reference TRBV5-5 and TRBJ1-3): DAGVTQSPTHLIKTRGQQVTLRCSPISGHKSVSWYQQVLGQGPQFIFQYYEKEERGRGNFPDRFSARQFPNYSSELNVNALLLGDSALYLCASSPGPVSSGNTIYFGEGSWLTVV.

This chain connects TRBV7-2 to TRBJ2-7; D is perhaps TRBD2 (7 bases). The V and J ends lost 1 base and 4 bases respectively, with 17 bases between them. Germline-derived CDR1 and CDR2 are SGHTA and FQGNSA. This CDR3 contains 16 residues. The CDR3 here is CASSLEAGGGPYEQYF. The CDR3 DNA follows: TGTGCCAGCAGCTTAGAGGCAGGCGGGGGCCCGTACGAGCAGTACTTC.

The chain carries TRBV6-6 and TRBJ2-7; no clear D. The CDR3 is 12 residues long. Trimming removed 0 bases at V and 5 bases at J, with 5 bases between. Germline lookup yields CDR1 MNHNY and CDR2 SVGAGI (reference sequence). CDR3 DNA: TGTGCCAGCAGTTACTCATCCGACGAGCAGTACTTC. Protein sequence: CASSYSSDEQYF.

This chain links TRBV2 with TRBJ1-1; 7 bases align to TRBD1. CDR1 is SNHLY, CDR2 FYNNEI, per germline. The length of the CDR3 is 13 residues. Losses at the gene ends were 6 bases for V and 6 bases for J; bases not matched to a gene: 7. The CDR3 DNA follows: TGTGCCAGCAGGCCCGGACAGGTTTCTGAAGCTTTCTTT. Amino acid sequence: CASRPGQVSEAFF.

V usage is TRBV28 and J usage is TRBJ1-5; TRBD1 might be the D (5 bases). The CDR3 is made up of 16 amino acids. The germline V and J ends were trimmed by 5 bases and 3 bases, with 17 bases remaining between them. CDR1 and CDR2 (germline): MDHEN, SYDVKM. CDR3 protein: CASSPTMGRFNQPQHF. For the CDR3, the DNA is TGTGCCAGCAGTCCCACGATGGGGCGGTTCAATCAGCCCCAGCATTTT.

The V call is TRBV7-9, the J call TRBJ2-7; 8 positions match TRBD1. Trimming cost V 5 bases and J 6 bases; bases outside gene matches: 15. From germline, CDR1 is SEHNR and CDR2 FQNEAQ (reference sequence). This CDR3 comprises 16 residues. For the CDR3, the DNA is TGTGCCAGCAGCCCATCACCCCGGCAGGGGGCGAGCGAGCAGTACTTC. Its translation is CASSPSPRQGASEQYF.

The chain uses TRBV15 and TRBJ2-1; a possible D gene is TRBD2 (5 bases). The CDR3 is made up of 15 amino acids. V lost 2 bases, J lost 5 bases, and 13 bases lay in between. The V gene's germline CDR1 is LNHNV and CDR2 YYDKDF (reference sequence). CDR3 residues: CATSRKGSSDNEQFF. CDR3 in DNA: TGTGCCACCAGCAGAAAAGGGAGTAGCGACAATGAGCAGTTCTTC.

In nucleotides, the CDR3 is TGTGCCAGCAGTTTCGGACAGAACTATGGCTACACCTTC. It translates to CASSFGQNYGYTF. V usage is TRBV28 and J usage is TRBJ1-2, with a possible D match to TRBD1 (6 bases). Germline V lookup: CDR1 MDHEN, CDR2 SYDVKM. This CDR3 comprises 13 residues. Trimming left V 3 bases short and J 2 bases short, with 7 bases between.

V gene TRBV5-6 combines with J gene TRBJ2-2; tentative D call: TRBD1 (6 bases). CDR3 length: 16 residues. Between the trimmed V and J ends, which lost 7 bases and 4 bases, there was a span of 20 bases. Per the germline V gene, CDR1 is SGHDT and CDR2 is YYEEEE. CDR3 in DNA: TGTGCCAGCCTGGACAGCGCATTACGGAGCACCGGGGAGCTGTTTTTT. It encodes CASLDSALRSTGELFF.

The chain has TRBV7-8 and TRBJ2-1; 13 bases align to TRBD2. The V gene's germline CDR1 is SGHVS and CDR2 FQNEAQ. The CDR3 consists of 15 residues. V lost 6 bases, J lost 4 bases, and 3 bases stayed unmatched. CDR3 sequence: CASRPGLAGYNEQFF. CDR3 DNA sequence: TGTGCCAGCAGGCCGGGACTAGCGGGATACAATGAGCAGTTCTTC.

The chain combines TRBV5-1 with TRBJ1-6; perhaps TRBD1 as D (5 bases). The V end was cut by 4 bases, the J end by 3 bases, with 14 bases between. CDR3 length: 16 residues. Looked up from germline, CDR1 is SGHRS and CDR2 is YFSETQ. CDR3 nucleotide sequence: TGCGCCAGCAGCCGGTCCGGGACTGACTATAATTCACCCCTCCACTTT. Residues: CASSRSGTDYNSPLHF.

This clone was observed a handful of times. The gene calls are TRBV6-1 and TRBJ2-2; 7 bases are a match to TRBD1. V was clipped by 7 bases and J by 6 bases; unmatched bases: 8. Per germline, CDR1 MNHNS and CDR2 SASEGT. The CDR3 is made up of 14 amino acids. In DNA form, the CDR3 reads TGTGCCAGCAAGGGGGCATCAGCGGCCGGGGAGCTGTTTTTT. Residues: CASKGASAAGELFF.

The chain uses TRBV7-9 and TRBJ1-1, with 10 bases aligning to TRBD1. This CDR3 comprises 14 residues. The V and J ends lost 11 bases and 6 bases, in that order; junction bases with no gene match: 12. Germline values: CDR1 SEHNR, CDR2 FQNEAQ (reference sequence). The CDR3 spells CAGIGTGEGAEAFF. DNA for the CDR3: TGTGCCGGAATCGGGACAGGGGAGGGGGCTGAAGCTTTCTTT.

CDR3 loop: CASSPRGFSSYNEQFF. CDR3 bases: TGTGCCAGCAGTCCCCGCGGGTTTAGTTCCTACAATGAGCAGTTCTTC. The V call is TRBV6-6, the J call TRBJ2-1; tentatively, D is TRBD2 (5 bases). Trimming pared 5 bases from V and 1 base from J, leaving 15 bases between. CDR3 length: 16 residues. Germline-derived CDR1 and CDR2 are MNHNY and SVGAGI (reference sequence).

Notes on this clone: At one of its ends the junction is not consistent with the germline gene, which may arise from a read error. This rearrangement joins TRBV7-7 to TRBJ2-5; 13 nucleotides match TRBD2. This CDR3 spans 17 amino acids. Germline V CDR1 and CDR2: SSHAT, FNYEAQ (reference sequence). CDR3 region: CASSLIGTSGAGETQYF. The CDR3 region has the DNA TGTGCTAGCAGCTTGATAGGGACTAGCGGGGCCGGTGAGACCCAGTACTTC.

This chain joins TRBV6-5 and TRBJ2-2; 8 nucleotides match TRBD1. The CDR3 extends over 15 amino acids. After removal of 5 bases from V and 1 base from J, the junction contained 3 bases not matched to a gene. In germline, CDR1 is MNHEY, CDR2 SVGAGI. The CDR3 DNA sequence: TGTGCCAGCAGTGGACAGGGCGGGAACACCGGGGAGCTGTTTTTT. The encoded protein is CASSGQGGNTGELFF.

The V call is TRBV4-2, the J call TRBJ2-7; perhaps TRBD2 as D (6 bases). V lost 5 bases and J lost 3, with 11 bases in between. The length of the CDR3 is 13 residues. Germline lookup yields CDR1 LGHNA and CDR2 YNFKEQ. The CDR3 protein is CASSVGSGYEQYF. CDR3 nucleotides: TGTGCCAGCAGCGTCGGTAGCGGCTACGAGCAGTACTTC.